What follows are 20 T cell receptor beta chains derived from one specimen sequenced in a study of blood T cell repertoires in COVID-19. Here immunoSEQ multiplex PCR was the method, and the copy in TCRdb shows in-frame clones only, minus some. The sample has approximately 270,000 clones, roughly 87% seen once; the top ten hold around 3%. Sequencing used peripheral blood. The receptor set was obtained from a man in his late teens or twenties with active or convalescent COVID-19.

This clone was observed once. The chain has TRBV25-1 and TRBJ2-7, with D perhaps matching TRBD1 (6 bases). Germline V gene lookup returns CDR1 MGHDK and CDR2 SYGVNS. V lost 4 bases and J 4 bases, leaving 23 bases between the germline ends. The length of the CDR3 is 17 residues. Here the CDR3 reads CASSGGLGQHVGYEQYF. In nucleotides, the CDR3 is TGTGCCAGCAGTGGGGGCTTGGGACAACACGTGGGTTACGAGCAGTACTTC.

This chain links TRBV5-1 with TRBJ2-1; 12 nucleotides align to TRBD2. The CDR3 loop spans 21 amino acids. Per the germline V gene, CDR1 is SGHRS and CDR2 is YFSETQ. V gave up 3 bases and J gave up 0 bases; unmatched junction bases: 16. The CDR3 bases are TGCGCCAGCAGCTATACGGGACTAGCGGGTTTCACAGGGAGCTCCTACAATGAGCAGTTCTTC. Translating it yields CASSYTGLAGFTGSSYNEQFF.

The chain has TRBV7-6 and TRBJ2-1; TRBD2 aligns across 9 bases. This CDR3 is 16 amino acids long. Germline assignment: CDR1 SGHVS and CDR2 FNYEAQ. V was clipped by 1 base and J by 1 base; unmatched bases: 2. In DNA, the CDR3 is TGTGCCAGCAGCTTAGGTAGCGGGGGATCCTACAATGAGCAGTTCTTC. Translated: CASSLGSGGSYNEQFF. The variable domain in full, with the rest retrieved from reference TRBV7-6 and TRBJ2-1, is GAGVSQSPRYKVTKRGQDVALRCDPISGHVSLYWYRQALGQGPEFLTYFNYEAQQDKSGLPNDRFSAERPEGSISTLTIQRTEQRDSAMYRCASSLGSGGSYNEQFFGPGTRLTVL.

The V and J genes are TRBV13 and TRBJ2-7; 7 bases match TRBD1. Germline V gene data show CDR1 as PRHDT and CDR2 as FYEKMQ (reference sequence). V shed 5 bases and J 2 bases; nucleotides not matched to a gene: 6. The CDR3 consists of 14 residues. For the CDR3, the DNA is TGTGCCAGCAGCACAGGGGTTGGCGCCTACGAGCAGTACTTC. Its translation is CASSTGVGAYEQYF.

The V and J genes are TRBV5-8 and TRBJ1-3; D may be TRBD1 (5 bases). The CDR3 sequence is 15 residues long. Germline V gives CDR1 SGHTS, CDR2 YDEGEE. V lost 4 bases to trimming and J lost 4 bases, with 15 bases between them. The CDR3, as DNA: TGTGCCAGCAGCCCAAGGGACTCCCGGGGAAACACCATATATTTT. Its protein product is CASSPRDSRGNTIYF.

As concerns this clone: Other DNA sequences in this sample translate to the same CDR3. This rearrangement joins TRBV5-1 to TRBJ1-1; D perhaps matches TRBD1 (5 bases). The CDR3 length is 14 residues. Between the trimmed V and J ends, which lost 1 base and 1 base, there was a span of 8 bases. The germline CDR1 and CDR2 sequences are SGHRS and YFSETQ. In DNA form, the CDR3 reads TGCGCCAGCAGCTTGAGGGGCGGGAACACTGAAGCTTTCTTT. Amino acids: CASSLRGGNTEAFF.

The V gene is TRBV29-1, the J gene TRBJ2-7; weak D call: TRBD1 (6 bases). V was shortened by 8 bases and J by 5 bases, with 22 bases between the two germline ends. The germline V gene encodes CDR1 SQVTM and CDR2 ANQGSEA. There are 14 residues in the CDR3. The CDR3 region has the DNA TGCAGCATTAAACCAGGGGCGAAAGGGGACGAGCAGTACTTC. Its translation is CSIKPGAKGDEQYF.

A single count supports this clone. This chain uses TRBV19 with TRBJ1-6, with 9 bases matching TRBD1. Germline CDR1 reads LNHDA; CDR2 reads SQIVND (reference sequence). The CDR3 is 14 residues long. J lost 10 bases, V lost 4 bases, and 5 bases had no gene match. Here the CDR3 DNA reads TGTGCCAGTAGTAACAGGGGGCGCGCCTCACCCCTCCACTTT. It specifies CASSNRGRASPLHF.

The CDR3 here is CASSLRGGLDNEQFF. CDR3 DNA: TGTGCCAGCAGCTTACGGGGGGGCCTCGACAATGAGCAGTTCTTC. The rearrangement uses TRBV7-8 and TRBJ2-1; 8 positions match TRBD2. CDR1 and CDR2 (germline): SGHVS, FQNEAQ. The CDR3 is made up of 15 amino acids. J lost 5 bases, V lost 2 bases, and 5 bases had no gene match.

J is TRBJ2-2 and V is TRBV7-6, with 8 bases that match TRBD1. The V gene's germline CDR1 is SGHVS and CDR2 FNYEAQ. J was trimmed by 6 bases and V by 3 bases; bases with no gene match: 15. There are 18 residues in the CDR3. The CDR3 DNA follows: TGTGCCAGCAGCTTTATCTCTTCGGTGTCACAGGGGGCCGGGGAGCTGTTTTTT. Translation: CASSFISSVSQGAGELFF.

The chain links TRBV6-5 to TRBJ2-5, with D possibly matching TRBD2 (5 bases). The length of the CDR3 is 14 residues. The V and J ends lost 0 bases and 1 base respectively, with 6 bases between them. The germline V gene encodes CDR1 MNHEY and CDR2 SVGAGI. The CDR3 DNA sequence: TGTGCCAGCAGTTACTCGACTACCCAAGAGACCCAGTACTTC. The encoded protein is CASSYSTTQETQYF.

The DNA of the CDR3 is TGTGCCAGCAGTTTAACTAGCGCAGAAGAGACCCAGTACTTC. Amino acid sequence: CASSLTSAEETQYF. This chain links TRBV27 with TRBJ2-5; 7 nucleotides align to TRBD2. V was clipped by 2 bases and J by 3 bases; unmatched bases: 3. CDR3 size: 14 residues. Germline V lookup: CDR1 MNHEY, CDR2 SMNVEV (reference sequence).

DNA for the CDR3: TGCGCCAGCAGCCCCCGGGACACAGGGCCGATTGCTGGGGAGCTGTTTTTT. Its protein product is CASSPRDTGPIAGELFF. The rearrangement uses TRBV5-1 and TRBJ2-2; a weak D match, TRBD1 (6 bases). V lost 4 bases and J lost 8, with 24 bases in between. The V gene's germline CDR1 is SGHRS and CDR2 YFSETQ. The CDR3 has 17 amino acids.

The chain links TRBV4-3 to TRBJ1-6; D unclear. V was cut by 0 bases and J by 0 bases, with 15 bases left in between. CDR3 size: 19 residues. Germline V lookup: CDR1 LGHNA, CDR2 YSLEER. In DNA form, the CDR3 reads TGCGCCAGCAGCCAAGATTTTACAAACTGGAGCTCCTATAATTCACCCCTCCACTTT. It is translated as CASSQDFTNWSSYNSPLHF.

V and J are TRBV30 and TRBJ1-2; D is unresolved. Per germline, CDR1 GTSNPN and CDR2 SVGIG (reference sequence). The germline V and J ends were trimmed by 3 bases and 1 base, with 9 bases remaining between them. The CDR3 is 13 amino acids. The CDR3, as DNA: TGTGCCTGGAGCCCCCTTATTAACTATGGCTACACCTTC. It translates to CAWSPLINYGYTF.

This chain connects TRBV5-4 to TRBJ2-1; a weak D match, TRBD2 (5 bases). Germline CDR1 and CDR2: SGHNT and YYREEE (reference sequence). Between the trimmed V and J ends, which lost 4 bases and 2 bases, there was a span of 10 bases. This CDR3 has 14 amino acids. The CDR3 loop is CASSLWGAYNEQFF. DNA of the CDR3: TGTGCCAGCAGCCTCTGGGGAGCCTACAATGAGCAGTTCTTC.

V and J are TRBV19 and TRBJ1-2; a weak D match, TRBD1 (5 bases). The length of the CDR3 is 14 residues. Germline values: CDR1 LNHDA, CDR2 SQIVND (reference sequence). Between the trimmed V and J ends, which lost 4 bases and 1 base, there was a span of 10 bases. The CDR3 DNA reads TGTGCCAGTAGTAGGGGCGACGATAACTATGGCTACACCTTC. Its translation is CASSRGDDNYGYTF.

V usage is TRBV4-1 and J usage is TRBJ1-3; no firm D call. This CDR3 contains 17 residues. V lost 3 bases to trimming and J lost 0 bases, with 15 bases between them. CDR1 MGHRA and CDR2 YSYEKL come from the germline V gene. CDR3 in amino acids: CASSHRGPGSSGNTIYF. The CDR3 DNA follows: TGCGCCAGCAGCCACCGGGGTCCCGGGAGCTCTGGAAACACCATATATTTT.

The J gene is TRBJ2-1, the V gene TRBV11-2; TRBD2 matches at 8 bases. The CDR3 loop spans 15 amino acids. Per germline, CDR1 SGHAT and CDR2 FQNNGV. Trimming cost V 10 bases and J 3 bases; bases outside gene matches: 11. CDR3 residues: CATHPPGTSYNEQFF. The CDR3 region has the DNA TGTGCCACCCACCCGCCTGGGACTAGCTACAATGAGCAGTTCTTC.

V usage is TRBV15 and J usage is TRBJ1-6; tentatively, D is TRBD1 (6 bases). The CDR3 is 14 residues long. V shed 1 base and J shed 10 bases, with 11 bases lying between them. Germline V gives CDR1 LNHNV, CDR2 YYDKDF (reference sequence). The CDR3 DNA follows: TGTGCCACCAGCAGAGCAGGGGACGGCTCACCCCTCCACTTT. The encoded protein is CATSRAGDGSPLHF.